This T cell receptor beta chain is from a study of beta chain features in type 1 diabetes. The study, taken as a whole, reports: When VDJ junctions were examined, type 1 diabetes patients showed fewer insertions and more deletions.

Sorting with CD45RO/CCR7/CD25/CD127/CD95/CD27 yielded naive, central memory, regulatory and stem-like memory CD4+ cells. Sort purity for all populations was recorded as exceeding 98%. Germline CDR1 and CDR2: SGHVS and FNYEAQ. CDR3 length: 14 amino acids. Trimming removed 5 bases from V and 6 bases from J, with 16 bases in between. Expressed TCRB transcripts were sequenced because the entire RNA isolate underwent reverse transcription. Assay used: immunoSEQ multiplex PCR; TCRdb lists only in-frame clones, some missing. Counted here are more than 350,000 clones, approximately 10% occurring once; the ten biggest clones make up 0.035% to 0.05%. This clone was observed a few times. Its antigen is as yet unknown.

What was sequenced was naive CD4+ T cells from blood. V usage is TRBV7-6 and J usage is TRBJ1-1; D may be TRBD1 (5 bases). The clonotype comes from a woman aged 18-30 years in good health. The CDR3 here is CASSRRGETSEAFF. In DNA, the CDR3 is TGTGCCAGCAGCCGCCGAGGGGAAACTTCTGAAGCTTTCTTT.